This T cell receptor (beta chain) was identified in a study of T cell responses to AZD1222 COVID-19 vaccine. Broader study findings: Sampling captured repertoires only after the peak T cell response. Females made up more of the donors, who were largely white British, and clonal diversity may have come out too low.

This CDR3 is built from 15 residues. Deletions cut 5 bases from V and 10 bases from J, with 18 bases between. Germline V lookup: CDR1 MNHEY, CDR2 SVGEGT. As for this clone: Its antigen is currently unknown.

Only in-frame clones appear in the TCRdb table, and some are missing; sequencing was by immunoSEQ multiplex PCR. The data show some 180,000 clones, about 93% seen once. This TCR was recovered from an adult who received the MenACWY meningococcal vaccine as a control. The V and J genes are TRBV6-2 or TRBV6-3 and TRBJ1-6, with D perhaps TRBD1 (5 bases). This specimen was peripheral blood, taken 28 days after the second dose of the MenACWY control vaccine. The DNA for the CDR3 is TGTGCCAGCAGTCTGGCGGGGGGTGCAGGCTCACCCCTCCACTTT. This codes for CASSLAGGAGSPLHF.